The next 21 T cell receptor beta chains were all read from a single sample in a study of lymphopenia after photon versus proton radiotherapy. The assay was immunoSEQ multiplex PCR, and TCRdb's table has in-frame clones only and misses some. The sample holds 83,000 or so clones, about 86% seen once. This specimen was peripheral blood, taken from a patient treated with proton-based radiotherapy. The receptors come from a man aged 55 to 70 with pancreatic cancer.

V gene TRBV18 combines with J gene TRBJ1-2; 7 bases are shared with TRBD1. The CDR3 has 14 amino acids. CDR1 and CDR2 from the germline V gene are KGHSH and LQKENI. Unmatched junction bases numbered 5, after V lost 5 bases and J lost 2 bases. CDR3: CASSTNRGNYGYTF. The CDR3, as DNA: TGTGCCAGCTCAACGAACAGGGGAAACTATGGCTACACCTTC.

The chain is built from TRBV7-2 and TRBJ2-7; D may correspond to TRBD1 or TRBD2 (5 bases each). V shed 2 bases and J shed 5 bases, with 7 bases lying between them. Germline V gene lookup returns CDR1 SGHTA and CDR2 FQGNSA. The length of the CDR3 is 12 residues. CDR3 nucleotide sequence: TGTGCCAGCAGCTTACAGGGACACGAGCAGTACTTC. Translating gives CASSLQGHEQYF.

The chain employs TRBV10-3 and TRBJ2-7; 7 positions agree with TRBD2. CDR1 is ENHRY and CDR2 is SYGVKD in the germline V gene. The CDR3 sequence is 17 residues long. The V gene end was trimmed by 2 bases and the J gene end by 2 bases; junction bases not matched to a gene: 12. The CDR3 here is CAISEPGLGRATYEQYF. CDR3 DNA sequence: TGTGCCATCAGTGAGCCAGGGCTAGGGAGGGCCACCTACGAGCAGTACTTC.

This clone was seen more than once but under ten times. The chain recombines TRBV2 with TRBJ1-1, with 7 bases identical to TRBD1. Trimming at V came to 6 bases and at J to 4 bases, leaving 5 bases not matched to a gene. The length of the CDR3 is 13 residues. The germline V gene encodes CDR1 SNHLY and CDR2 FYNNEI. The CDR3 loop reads CASSRQGLTEAFF. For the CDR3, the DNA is TGTGCCAGCAGCCGACAGGGCCTCACTGAAGCTTTCTTT.

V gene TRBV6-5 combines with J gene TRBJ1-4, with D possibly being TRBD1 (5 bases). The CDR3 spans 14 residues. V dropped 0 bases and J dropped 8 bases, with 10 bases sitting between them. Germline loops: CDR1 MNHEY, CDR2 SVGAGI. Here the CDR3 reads CASSYSQGGEKLFF. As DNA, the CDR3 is TGTGCCAGCAGTTACTCGCAGGGAGGCGAAAAACTGTTTTTT.

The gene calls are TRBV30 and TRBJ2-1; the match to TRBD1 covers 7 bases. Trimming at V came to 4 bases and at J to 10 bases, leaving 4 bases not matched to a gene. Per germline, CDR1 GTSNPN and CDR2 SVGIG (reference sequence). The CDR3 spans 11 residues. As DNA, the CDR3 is TGTGCCTGGACGACAGGGTGGGAGCAGTTCTTC. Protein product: CAWTTGWEQFF. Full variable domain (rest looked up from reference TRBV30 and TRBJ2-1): SQTIHQWPATLVQPVGSPLSLECTVEGTSNPNLYWYRQAAGRGLQLLFYSVGIGQISSEVPQNLSASRPQDRQFILSSKKLLLSDSGFYLCAWTTGWEQFFGPGTRLTVL.

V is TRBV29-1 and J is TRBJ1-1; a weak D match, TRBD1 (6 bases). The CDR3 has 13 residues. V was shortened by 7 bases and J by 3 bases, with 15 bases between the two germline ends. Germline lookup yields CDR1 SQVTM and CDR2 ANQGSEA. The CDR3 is CSARGAGDTEAFF. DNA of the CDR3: TGCAGCGCCCGGGGGGCTGGGGACACTGAAGCTTTCTTT.

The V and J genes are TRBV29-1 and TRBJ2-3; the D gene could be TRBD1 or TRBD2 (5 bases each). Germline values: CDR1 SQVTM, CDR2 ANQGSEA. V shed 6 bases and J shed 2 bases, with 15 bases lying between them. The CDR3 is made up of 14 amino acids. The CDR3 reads CSVRLDGATDTQYF. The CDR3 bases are TGCAGCGTGCGGCTGGACGGGGCCACAGATACGCAGTATTTT.

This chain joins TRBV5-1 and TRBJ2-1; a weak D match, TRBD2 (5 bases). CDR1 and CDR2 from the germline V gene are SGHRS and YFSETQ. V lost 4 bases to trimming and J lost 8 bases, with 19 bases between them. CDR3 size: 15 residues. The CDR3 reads CASSLPGPRVDEQFF. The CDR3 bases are TGCGCCAGCAGCCTCCCCGGCCCGAGGGTCGATGAGCAGTTCTTC.

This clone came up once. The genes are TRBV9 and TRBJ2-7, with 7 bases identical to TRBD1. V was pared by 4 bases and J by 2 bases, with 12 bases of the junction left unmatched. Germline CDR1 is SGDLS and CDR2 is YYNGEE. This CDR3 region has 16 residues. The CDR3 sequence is CASSKGQTYDTYEQYF. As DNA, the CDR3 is TGTGCCAGCAGCAAGGGACAGACCTATGATACCTACGAGCAGTACTTC. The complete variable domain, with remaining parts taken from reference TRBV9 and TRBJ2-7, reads DSGVTQTPKHLITATGQRVTLRCSPRSGDLSVYWYQQSLDQGLQFLIQYYNGEERAKGNILERFSAQQFPDLHSELNLSSLELGDSALYFCASSKGQTYDTYEQYFGPGTRLTVT.

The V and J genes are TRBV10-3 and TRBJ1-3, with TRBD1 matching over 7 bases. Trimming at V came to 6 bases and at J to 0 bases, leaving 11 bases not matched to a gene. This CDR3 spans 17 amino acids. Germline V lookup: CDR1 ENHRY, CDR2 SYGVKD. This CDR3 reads CAISSTGTAGSGNTIYF. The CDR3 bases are TGTGCCATCAGCTCGACCGGGACAGCTGGCTCTGGAAACACCATATATTTT.

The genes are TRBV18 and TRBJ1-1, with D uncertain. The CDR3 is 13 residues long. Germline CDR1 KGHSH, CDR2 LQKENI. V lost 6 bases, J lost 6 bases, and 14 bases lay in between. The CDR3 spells CASSPDRGSEAFF. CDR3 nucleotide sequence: TGTGCCAGCTCCCCTGACCGCGGATCTGAAGCTTTCTTT.

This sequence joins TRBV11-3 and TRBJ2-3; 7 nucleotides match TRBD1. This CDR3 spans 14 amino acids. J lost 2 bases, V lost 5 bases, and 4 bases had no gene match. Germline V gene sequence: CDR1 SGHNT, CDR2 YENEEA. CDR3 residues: CASSRGQITDTQYF. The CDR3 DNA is TGTGCCAGCAGCCGGGGACAGATCACAGATACGCAGTATTTT. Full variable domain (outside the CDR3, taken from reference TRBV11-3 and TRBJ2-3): EAGVVQSPRYKIIEKKQPVAFWCNPISGHNTLYWYLQNLGQGPELLIRYENEEAVDDSQLPKDRFSAERLKGVDSTLKIQPAELGDSAVYLCASSRGQITDTQYFGPGTRLTVL.

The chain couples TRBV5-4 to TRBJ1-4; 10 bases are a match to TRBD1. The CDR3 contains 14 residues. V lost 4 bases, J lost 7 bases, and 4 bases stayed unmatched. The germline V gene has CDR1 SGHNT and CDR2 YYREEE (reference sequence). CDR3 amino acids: CASSVGQGREKLFF. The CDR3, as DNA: TGTGCCAGCAGCGTGGGACAGGGGCGTGAAAAACTGTTTTTT.

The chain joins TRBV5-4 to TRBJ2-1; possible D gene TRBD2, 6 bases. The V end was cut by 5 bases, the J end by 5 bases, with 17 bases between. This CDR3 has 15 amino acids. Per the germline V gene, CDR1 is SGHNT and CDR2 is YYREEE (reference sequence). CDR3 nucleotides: TGTGCCAGCAGTTCCCCGGGGAGGAACAACAATGAGCAGTTCTTC. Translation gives CASSSPGRNNNEQFF. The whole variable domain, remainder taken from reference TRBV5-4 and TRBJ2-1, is ETGVTQSPTHLIKTRGQQVTLRCSSQSGHNTVSWYQQALGQGPQFIFQYYREEENGRGNFPPRFSGLQFPNYSSELNVNALELDDSALYLCASSSPGRNNNEQFFGPGTRLTVL.

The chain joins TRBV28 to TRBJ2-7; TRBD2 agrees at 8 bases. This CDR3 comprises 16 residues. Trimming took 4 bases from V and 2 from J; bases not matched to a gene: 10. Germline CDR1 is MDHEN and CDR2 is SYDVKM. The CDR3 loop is CASSSPLAGGPYEQYF. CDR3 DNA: TGTGCCAGCAGTTCCCCACTTGCGGGGGGCCCCTACGAGCAGTACTTC. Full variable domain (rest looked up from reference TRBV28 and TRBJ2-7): DVKVTQSSRYLVKRTGEKVFLECVQDMDHENMFWYRQDPGLGLRLIYFSYDVKMKEKGDIPEGYSVSREKKERFSLILESASTNQTSMYLCASSSPLAGGPYEQYFGPGTRLTVT.

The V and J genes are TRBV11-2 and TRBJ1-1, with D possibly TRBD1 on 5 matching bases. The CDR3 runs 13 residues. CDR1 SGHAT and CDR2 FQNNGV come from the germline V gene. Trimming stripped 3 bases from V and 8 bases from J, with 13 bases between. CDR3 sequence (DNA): TGTGCCAGCAGCTTTAATCGACAGTCCGAAGCTTTCTTT. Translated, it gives CASSFNRQSEAFF.

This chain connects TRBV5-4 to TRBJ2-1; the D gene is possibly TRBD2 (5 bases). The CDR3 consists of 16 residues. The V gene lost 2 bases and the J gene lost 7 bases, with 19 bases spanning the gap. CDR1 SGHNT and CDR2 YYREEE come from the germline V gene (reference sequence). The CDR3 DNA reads TGTGCCAGCAGCTTTTGTTGTCTAGCCGAGGAAAATGAGCAGTTCTTC. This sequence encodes CASSFCCLAEENEQFF.

CDR3 region: CASTAGGIGKLFF. CDR3 in DNA: TGTGCCAGCACAGCAGGGGGAATAGGAAAACTGTTTTTT. The chain combines TRBV28 with TRBJ1-4; 7 nucleotides agree with TRBD1. The V and J ends lost 7 bases and 10 bases, in that order; junction bases with no gene match: 9. Per the germline V gene, CDR1 is MDHEN and CDR2 is SYDVKM. The CDR3 covers 13 residues.

The CDR3: CASGRGRGEKLFF. The CDR3 nucleotides are TGTGCCAGCGGCCGAGGGAGAGGAGAAAAACTGTTTTTT. The rearrangement links TRBV6-1 to TRBJ1-4; D call uncertain. Trimming stripped 8 bases from V and 8 bases from J, with 15 bases between. The CDR3 sequence is 13 residues long. CDR1 and CDR2 (germline): MNHNS, SASEGT.

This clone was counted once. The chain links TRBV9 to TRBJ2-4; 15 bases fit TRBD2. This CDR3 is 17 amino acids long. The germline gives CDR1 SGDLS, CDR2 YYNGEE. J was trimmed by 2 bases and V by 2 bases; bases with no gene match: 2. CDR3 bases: TGTGCCAGCAGCGTGGGACTAGCGGGAGGATCCAAAAACATTCAGTACTTC. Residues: CASSVGLAGGSKNIQYF.